The entry that follows covers one TCR beta chain sequence. The sample is drawn from a study of blood T cell repertoires in COVID-19. Turning to the study itself: Specimens from acute and convalescent COVID-19 originated in the United States, Italy and Spain.

The CDR3 totals 13 residues. Looked up from germline, CDR1 is SGHTA and CDR2 is FQGNSA. Trimming took 4 bases from V and 0 from J, leaving 6 bases between them. Some clones are missing from TCRdb's copy, which holds only in-frame ones; the method was immunoSEQ multiplex PCR. Among 90,000 to 150,000 clones, 85% to 90% were seen once, and the ten largest hold 0.88%. The sequenced material came from peripheral blood. The clonotype originates from a woman aged 50 to 60 with active or convalescent COVID-19. This rearrangement joins TRBV7-2 to TRBJ1-2; D may be TRBD1 (5 bases). The CDR3 reads CASSSRANYGYTF. CDR3 nucleotide sequence: TGTGCCAGCAGCTCCAGGGCTAACTATGGCTACACCTTC.